The 6 T cell receptor beta chains presented below share a single source sample, sequenced in a study of T cells expressing NK-cell markers. From the 5' RACE reads, TCRdb lists one entry per CDR3 protein and no DNA. The sample has 150,000 or so distinct CDR3 sequences. The sample taken for sequencing was blood T cells: a sorted CD56 or NKG2C T cell subset, CD4+ or CD8+ T cells, or bulk PBMC T cells (not recorded which). Receptor source: a woman between 18 and 70 years old in good health.

The chain carries TRBV20-1 and TRBJ1-2; the D call from TCRdb, TRBD1, cannot be confirmed without DNA. The CDR3 is 13 amino acids. Per the germline V gene, CDR1 is DFQATT and CDR2 is SNEGSKA (reference sequence). The CDR3 reads CSARTGQIYGYTF.

V gene TRBV5-5 combines with J gene TRBJ1-5; TCRdb's D gene call, TRBD1, goes unchecked for lack of DNA. The CDR3 extends over 15 amino acids. Germline values: CDR1 SGHKS, CDR2 YYEKEE (reference sequence). CDR3 in amino acids: CASSWGTGSNQPQHF.

The chain carries TRBV7-2 and TRBJ2-4; TCRdb's assignment of TRBD2 cannot be checked, as there is no DNA. Looked up from germline, CDR1 is SGHTA and CDR2 is FQGNSA. This CDR3 region has 12 residues. CDR3: CASSPGRDIQYF.

This chain connects TRBV3-1 to TRBJ2-5; TCRdb reports TRBD1, a call that lacks DNA to check it against. The length of the CDR3 is 13 residues. CDR1 and CDR2 (germline): LGHDT, YNNKEL (reference sequence). CDR3 region: CASSQNPVETQYF.

The J gene is TRBJ2-1, the V gene TRBV5-1; TCRdb picks TRBD1, but there is no DNA to check that call. The germline CDR1 and CDR2 sequences are SGHRS and YFSETQ. This CDR3 spans 15 amino acids. CDR3 amino acids: CASARGRGDYNEQFF.

This chain joins TRBV10-3 and TRBJ2-1. This CDR3 contains 13 residues. Germline V gene lookup returns CDR1 ENHRY and CDR2 SYGVKD. This chain's CDR3 is CAIRERVDNEQFF.